The entry below describes one T cell receptor beta chain. This CDR3 is built from 17 residues. Germline V gene sequence: CDR1 LGHNA, CDR2 YNFKEQ. The trim removed 3 bases at V and 1 base at J, leaving 2 bases unmatched. The study ran its PCR with 60 Vbeta and 13 Jbeta primers. Sequenced by immunoSEQ multiplex PCR; TCRdb stores in-frame clones only, minus some. The sample lists 90,000 to 150,000 clones, roughly 78% seen once, with 2.5% to 3.5% in the top ten. These data originate in a study of cytomegalovirus exposure and HLA in healthy donors. Material for sequencing was PBMCs. The rearrangement links TRBV4-2 to TRBJ2-6; 11 bases are a match to TRBD2. The clonotype was recovered from a woman aged 25 to 39 in good health and CMV-seropositive. CDR3 in DNA: TGTGCCAGCAGCCACGGGACTAGCGGATCTGGGGCCAACGTCCTGACTTTC. Its translation: CASSHGTSGSGANVLTF.